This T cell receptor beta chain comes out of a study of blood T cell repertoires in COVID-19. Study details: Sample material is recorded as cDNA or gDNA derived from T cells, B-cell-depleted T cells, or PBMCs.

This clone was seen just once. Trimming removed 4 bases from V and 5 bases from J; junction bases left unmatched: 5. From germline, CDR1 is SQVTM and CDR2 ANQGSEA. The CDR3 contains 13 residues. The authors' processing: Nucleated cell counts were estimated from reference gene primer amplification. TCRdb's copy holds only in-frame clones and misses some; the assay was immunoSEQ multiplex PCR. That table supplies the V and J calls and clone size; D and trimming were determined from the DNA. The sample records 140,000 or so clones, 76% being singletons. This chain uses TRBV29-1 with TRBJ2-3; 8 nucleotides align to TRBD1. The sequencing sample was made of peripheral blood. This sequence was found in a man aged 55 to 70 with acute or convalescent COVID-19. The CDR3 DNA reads TGCAGCGTTGTGGGACAGGTTGAAGATACGCAGTATTTT. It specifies CSVVGQVEDTQYF.